This entry describes one T cell receptor beta chain. Its specificity is unknown. The sample holds other DNA sequences that translate to the same CDR3. Time point meaning: blood from clinic visit 5 months post-surgery; TSC patient then seizure free. Surgery cases with the highest brain T cell transcript signatures were chosen for sequencing. The data were obtained in a study of brain T cells in children with intractable seizures. Study-level results: Only CDR3 sequence similarity suggested viral specificity, without known HCMV serostatus.

Profiling relied on immunoSEQ multiplex PCR, and the TCRdb table lists in-frame clones only, not all of them. Among approximately 330,000 clones listed, nearly 95% were seen once. Sequencing used peripheral blood, obtained approximately 5 months after surgery. The receptor was derived from a boy younger than two with tuberous sclerosis and intractable seizures.

The CDR3 loop reads CASSLGHSGANVLTF. The CDR3, as DNA: TGCGCCAGCAGCTTGGGGCACTCTGGGGCCAACGTCCTGACTTTC. V usage is TRBV5-1 and J usage is TRBJ2-6; D ambiguous. Trimming took off 0 bases at V and 0 bases at J, with 4 bases between the two ends. This CDR3 is 15 amino acids long. Germline CDR1 is SGHRS and CDR2 is YFSETQ.